This T cell receptor beta chain was identified in a study of T cell repertoires in ileal Crohn's disease. Sequencing used immunoSEQ multiplex PCR; TCRdb keeps in-frame clones, though not all of them. The repertoire has about 15,000 clones, nearly 85% of them found once; the top ten carry 5.5% to 7%. Germline loops: CDR1 DFQATT, CDR2 SNEGSKA (reference sequence). CDR3 length equals 10 residues. Trimming took 3 bases from V and 7 from J, leaving 3 bases between them. The chain carries TRBV20-1 and TRBJ2-2; D unclear. The sequence came from an adult with Crohn's disease. Sequences were obtained from ileal tissue. CDR3 amino acids: CSASGGELFF. The DNA for the CDR3 is TGCAGTGCTAGCGGCGGGGAGCTGTTTTTT.